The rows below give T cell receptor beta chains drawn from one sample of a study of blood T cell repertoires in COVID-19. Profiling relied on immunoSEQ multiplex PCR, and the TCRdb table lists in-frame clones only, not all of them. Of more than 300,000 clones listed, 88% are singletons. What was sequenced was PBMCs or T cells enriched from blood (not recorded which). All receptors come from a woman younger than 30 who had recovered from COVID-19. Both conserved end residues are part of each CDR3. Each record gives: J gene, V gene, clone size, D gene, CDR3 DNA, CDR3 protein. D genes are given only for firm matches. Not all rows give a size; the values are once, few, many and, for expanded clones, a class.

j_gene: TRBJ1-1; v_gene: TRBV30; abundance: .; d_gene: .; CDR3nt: TGTGCCTGGAGTGCGGACAGCTACACTGAAGCTTTCTTT; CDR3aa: CAWSADSYTEAFF
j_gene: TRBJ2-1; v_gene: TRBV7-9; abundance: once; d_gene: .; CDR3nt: TGTGCCAGCATGGAGGGGTTAGGCAATGAGCAGTTCTTC; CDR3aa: CASMEGLGNEQFF
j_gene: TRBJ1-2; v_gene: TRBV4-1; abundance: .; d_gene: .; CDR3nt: TGCGCCAGCAGCCAGCAGGCTAACTATGGCTACACCTTC; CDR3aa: CASSQQANYGYTF
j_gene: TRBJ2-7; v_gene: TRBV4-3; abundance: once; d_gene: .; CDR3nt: TGCGCCAGCAGCCGTCAGCGTGCCTACGAGCAGTACTTC; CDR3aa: CASSRQRAYEQYF
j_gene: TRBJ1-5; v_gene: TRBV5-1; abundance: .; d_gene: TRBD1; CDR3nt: TGCGCCAGCAGCTTGGACAGGGGGTCCAATCAGCCCCAGCATTTT; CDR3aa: CASSLDRGSNQPQHF
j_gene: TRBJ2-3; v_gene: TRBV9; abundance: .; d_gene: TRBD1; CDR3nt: TGTGCCAGCAGCTCTGGGGACAGGGGCCCCACAGATACGCAGTATTTT; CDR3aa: CASSSGDRGPTDTQYF
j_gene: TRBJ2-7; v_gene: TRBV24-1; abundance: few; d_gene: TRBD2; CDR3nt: TGTGCCTCCCCGCGACTAGCTCACTACGAGCAGTACTTC; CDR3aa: CASPRLAHYEQYF
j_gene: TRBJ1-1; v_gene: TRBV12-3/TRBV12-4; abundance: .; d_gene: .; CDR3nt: TGTGCCAGCAGTTTAGGGGCGAACACTGAAGCTTTCTTT; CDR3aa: CASSLGANTEAFF
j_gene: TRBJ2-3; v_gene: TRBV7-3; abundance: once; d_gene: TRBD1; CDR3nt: TGTGCCAGCAGCTTAGGACAGGGGGCTGCAGATACGCAGTATTTT; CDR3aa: CASSLGQGAADTQYF
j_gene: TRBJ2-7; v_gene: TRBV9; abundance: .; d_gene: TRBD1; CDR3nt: TGTGCCAGCAGCGTAGTCAGCACAGGGGGCATCTACGAGCAGTACTTC; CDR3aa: CASSVVSTGGIYEQYF
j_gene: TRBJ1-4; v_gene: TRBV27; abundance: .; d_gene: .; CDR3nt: TGTGCCAGCAGGGTTAACTCTTTAACTAATGAAAAACTGTTTTTT; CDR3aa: CASRVNSLTNEKLFF
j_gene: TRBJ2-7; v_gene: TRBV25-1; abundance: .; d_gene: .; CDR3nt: TGTGCCAGCAGTGAATTCGGGGGGCCCACCTACGAGCAGTACTTC; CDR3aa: CASSEFGGPTYEQYF
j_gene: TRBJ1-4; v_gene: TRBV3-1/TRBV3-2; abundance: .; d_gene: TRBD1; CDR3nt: TGTGCCAGCAGCCAAGAACGGCAGGGGGGTAATGAAAAACTGTTTTTT; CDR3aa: CASSQERQGGNEKLFF
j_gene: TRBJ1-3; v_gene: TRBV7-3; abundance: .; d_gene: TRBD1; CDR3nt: TGTGCCAGCAGCGACGGGACAGGCGGAAACACCATATATTTT; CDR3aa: CASSDGTGGNTIYF
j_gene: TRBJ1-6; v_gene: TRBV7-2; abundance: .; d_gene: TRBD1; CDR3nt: TGTGCCAGCAGCGCCCGGACAGGCGATTCACCCCTCCACTTT; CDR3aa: CASSARTGDSPLHF
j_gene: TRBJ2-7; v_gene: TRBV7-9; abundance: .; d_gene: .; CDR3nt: TGTGCCAGCAGCCCCGACAGGCCTAGCTCCTACGAGCAGTACTTC; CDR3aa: CASSPDRPSSYEQYF
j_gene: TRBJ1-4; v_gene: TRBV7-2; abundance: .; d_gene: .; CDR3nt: TGTGCCAGCAGCGACAGGACGGATGAAAAACTGTTTTTT; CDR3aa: CASSDRTDEKLFF
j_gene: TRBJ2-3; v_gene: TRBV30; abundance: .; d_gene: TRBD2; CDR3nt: TGTGCCTGGAGTATTGGACTAGCGGGGGGCTTCACAGATACGCAGTATTTT; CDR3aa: CAWSIGLAGGFTDTQYF